These 13 T cell receptor beta chains came from one sample sequenced in a study of blood T cell repertoires in COVID-19. Clones were sequenced by immunoSEQ multiplex PCR, and TCRdb holds only the in-frame ones, with some missing. This table has over 250,000 clones, 80% to 90% appearing once. Sequenced sample: PBMCs or T cells enriched from blood (not recorded which). These receptors originate from a man aged 25 to 40 with acute COVID-19.

This chain joins TRBV24-1 and TRBJ1-5, with TRBD1 matching 10 bases. The V segment lost 9 bases and the J segment 5 bases; nucleotides outside the gene matches: 6. CDR3 length: 14 amino acids. Germline V gene data show CDR1 as KGHDR and CDR2 as SFDVKD. CDR3 nucleotide sequence: TGTGCCACCTCATCCGGGACAGGGGATCAGCCCCAGCATTTT. Its protein is CATSSGTGDQPQHF.

The rearrangement uses TRBV7-6 and TRBJ2-1; 12 bases match TRBD2. With V trimmed by 5 bases and J by 8 bases, 10 bases remained unmatched. There are 16 residues in the CDR3. Germline V lookup: CDR1 SGHVS, CDR2 FNYEAQ. The CDR3 spells CASSQAPSGGADEQFF. CDR3 bases: TGTGCCAGCAGCCAGGCCCCTAGCGGGGGGGCCGATGAGCAGTTCTTC.

This sequence joins TRBV19 and TRBJ1-5; TRBD1 matches at 8 bases. This CDR3 has 15 residues. Germline V gene lookup returns CDR1 LNHDA and CDR2 SQIVND (reference sequence). Trimming took 6 bases from V and 0 from J; bases not matched to a gene: 4. CDR3 region: CASSDRGVSNQPQHF. CDR3 in DNA: TGTGCCAGTAGCGACAGGGGAGTTAGCAATCAGCCCCAGCATTTT.

J is TRBJ2-3 and V is TRBV19; 10 positions agree with TRBD2. Germline values: CDR1 LNHDA, CDR2 SQIVND (reference sequence). Germline trimming cut 4 bases from V and 3 bases from J; bases unmatched to any gene: 7. This CDR3 region has 16 residues. CDR3 sequence: CASSKPSGGTTDTQYF. Here the CDR3 DNA reads TGTGCCAGTAGTAAGCCTAGCGGGGGAACTACAGATACGCAGTATTTT.

The rearrangement joins TRBV28 to TRBJ2-7; 8 bases line up with TRBD2. The CDR3 runs 18 residues. Germline loops: CDR1 MDHEN, CDR2 SYDVKM. Trimming cost V 4 bases and J 1 base; bases outside gene matches: 15. The DNA of the CDR3 is TGTGCCAGCAGTTGGGGGGCCCATGGGACTAGAGGATCCTACGAGCAGTACGTC. This sequence encodes CASSWGAHGTRGSYEQYV.

Notes on this clone: Other nucleotide sequences from this sample produce the same CDR3. The genes are TRBV5-1 and TRBJ2-2; D unresolved. V shed 0 bases and J shed 3 bases, with 9 bases lying between them. Germline V gene data show CDR1 as SGHRS and CDR2 as YFSETQ. CDR3 length: 15 amino acids. The DNA for the CDR3 is TGCGCCAGCAGCTTGGTGGTTCCGGACACCGGGGAGCTGTTTTTT. The encoded protein is CASSLVVPDTGELFF.

The CDR3 nucleotides read TGTGCCAGCAGTTTATCGGGGGACTTCGAAAGGCCCCAGCATTTT. It translates to CASSLSGDFERPQHF. The chain joins TRBV27 to TRBJ1-5; possibly TRBD1 for D (5 bases). The germline CDR1 and CDR2 sequences are MNHEY and SMNVEV (reference sequence). This CDR3 contains 15 residues. The ends were cut back, 0 bases at V and 9 bases at J, with 15 bases in the middle.

A few counts support this clone. The chain links TRBV5-1 to TRBJ2-5, with TRBD1 as a possible D gene (6 bases). Germline loops: CDR1 SGHRS, CDR2 YFSETQ. Trimming left V 4 bases short and J 1 base short, with 14 bases between. This CDR3 contains 15 residues. The CDR3 is CASSLHRVSQETQYF. CDR3 nucleotide sequence: TGCGCCAGCAGCCTCCACAGGGTCTCCCAAGAGACCCAGTACTTC.

In its sample, this clone was seen a few times. This sequence joins TRBV24-1 and TRBJ1-2; perhaps TRBD1 as D (5 bases). Trimming pared 3 bases from V and 6 bases from J, leaving 13 bases between. Germline CDR1 reads KGHDR; CDR2 reads SFDVKD. This CDR3 contains 14 residues. The CDR3 protein is CATSDPGRENGYTF. In DNA form, the CDR3 reads TGTGCCACCAGTGATCCAGGGAGGGAGAATGGCTACACCTTC.

This chain links TRBV30 with TRBJ2-1, with D perhaps matching TRBD2 (6 bases). CDR3 size: 15 residues. The germline gives CDR1 GTSNPN, CDR2 SVGIG (reference sequence). V gave up 2 bases and J gave up 4 bases, with 15 bases separating them. The CDR3 is CAWSTIAGRYNEQFF. DNA of the CDR3: TGTGCCTGGAGTACAATCGCGGGGAGATACAATGAGCAGTTCTTC.

The sample holds many counts of this clone. This sequence joins TRBV6-5 and TRBJ2-3, with TRBD2 matching over 8 bases. CDR1 and CDR2 (germline): MNHEY, SVGAGI. V was clipped by 5 bases and J by 5 bases; unmatched bases: 9. This CDR3 region has 15 residues. CDR3 residues: CASSTSGTRIDTQYF. The CDR3, as DNA: TGTGCCAGCAGTACCTCCGGGACTAGGATAGATACGCAGTATTTT.

The chain couples TRBV6-4 to TRBJ1-6; tentative D call: TRBD1 (6 bases). CDR3 length: 15 residues. Deletions cut 3 bases from V and 10 bases from J, with 16 bases between. In germline, CDR1 is MRHNA, CDR2 SNTAGT. The DNA of the CDR3 is TGTGCCAGCAGTGAAGGGGCGCAGGGGAACTCACCCCTCCACTTT. Translation gives CASSEGAQGNSPLHF.

The chain is built from TRBV5-1 and TRBJ2-6; no reliable D call. V lost 1 base and J lost 4, with 30 bases in between. The CDR3 has 22 amino acids. The germline V gene encodes CDR1 SGHRS and CDR2 YFSETQ. The CDR3 bases are TGCGCCAGCAGCTTGCACTTTTTTCCGACGATAGACTCTGGAAAGGGGGCCAACGTCCTGACTTTC. Protein product: CASSLHFFPTIDSGKGANVLTF.